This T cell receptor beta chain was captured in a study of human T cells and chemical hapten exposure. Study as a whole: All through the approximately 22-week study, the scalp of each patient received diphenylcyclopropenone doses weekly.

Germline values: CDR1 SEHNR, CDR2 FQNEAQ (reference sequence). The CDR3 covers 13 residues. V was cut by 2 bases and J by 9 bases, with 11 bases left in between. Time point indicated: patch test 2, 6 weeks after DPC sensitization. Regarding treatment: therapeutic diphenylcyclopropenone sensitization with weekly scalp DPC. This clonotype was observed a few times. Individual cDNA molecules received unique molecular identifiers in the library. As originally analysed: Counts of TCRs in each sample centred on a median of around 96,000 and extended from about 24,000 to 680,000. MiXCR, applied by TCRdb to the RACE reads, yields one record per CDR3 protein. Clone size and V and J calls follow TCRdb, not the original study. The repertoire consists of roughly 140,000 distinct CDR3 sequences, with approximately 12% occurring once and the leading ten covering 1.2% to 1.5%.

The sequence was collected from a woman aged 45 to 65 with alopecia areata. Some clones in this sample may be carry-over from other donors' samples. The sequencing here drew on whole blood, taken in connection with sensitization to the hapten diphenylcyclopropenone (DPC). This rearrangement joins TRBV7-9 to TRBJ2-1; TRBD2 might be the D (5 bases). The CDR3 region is CASSLSDEGEQFF. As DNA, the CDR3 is TGTGCCAGCAGCTTATCGGACGAGGGTGAGCAGTTCTTC. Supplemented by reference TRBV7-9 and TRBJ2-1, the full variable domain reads DTGVSQNPRHKITKRGQNVTFRCDPISEHNRLYWYRQTLGQGPEFLTYFQNEAQLEKSRLLSDRFSAERPKGSFSTLEIQRTEQGDSAMYLCASSLSDEGEQFFGPGTRLTVL.